These 2 T cell receptor beta chains were sequenced from one sample in a study of T cells after yellow fever vaccination. Via MiXCR, TCRdb re-called the 5' RACE reads, giving one row per CDR3 protein. The sample lists about 580,000 distinct CDR3 sequences; about a sixth were seen once. Sample: PBMCs, taken 5 days after the first yellow fever vaccination. These receptors were taken from a man aged 18 to 30 who received the YFV17D yellow fever vaccine.

The chain has TRBV20-1 and TRBJ1-1; no firm D call. The germline V gene encodes CDR1 DFQATT and CDR2 SNEGSKA (reference sequence). The CDR3 is 15 residues long. Between the trimmed V and J ends, which lost 3 bases and 4 bases, there was a span of 18 bases. The CDR3 DNA sequence: TGCAGTGCTAGGCCGATCAAAAAGCGGTCCACTGAAGCTTTCTTT. It translates to CSARPIKKRSTEAFF.

This rearrangement joins TRBV15 to TRBJ1-1; possible D gene TRBD1, 5 bases. The CDR3 covers 13 residues. Germline lookup yields CDR1 LNHNV and CDR2 YYDKDF (reference sequence). V was cut by 0 bases and J by 14 bases, with 16 bases left in between. As DNA, the CDR3 is TGTGCCACCAGCAGAGATGTGGGGGGTCTCCGGTTCTTT. Translation: CATSRDVGGLRFF.